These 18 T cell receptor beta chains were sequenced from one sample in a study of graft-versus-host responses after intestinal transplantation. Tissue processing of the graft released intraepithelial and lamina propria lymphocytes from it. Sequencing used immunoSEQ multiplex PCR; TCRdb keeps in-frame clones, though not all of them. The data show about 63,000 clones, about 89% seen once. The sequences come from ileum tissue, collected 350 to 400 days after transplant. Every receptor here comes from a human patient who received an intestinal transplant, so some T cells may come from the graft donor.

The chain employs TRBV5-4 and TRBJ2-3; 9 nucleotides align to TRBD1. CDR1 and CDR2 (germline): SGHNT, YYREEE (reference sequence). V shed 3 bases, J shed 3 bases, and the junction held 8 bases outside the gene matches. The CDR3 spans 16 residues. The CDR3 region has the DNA TGTGCCAGCAGCTCCCCCCGGGACAGGGAGACAGATACGCAGTATTTT. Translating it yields CASSSPRDRETDTQYF. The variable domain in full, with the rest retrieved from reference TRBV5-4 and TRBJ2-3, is ETGVTQSPTHLIKTRGQQVTLRCSSQSGHNTVSWYQQALGQGPQFIFQYYREEENGRGNFPPRFSGLQFPNYSSELNVNALELDDSALYLCASSSPRDRETDTQYFGPGTRLTVL.

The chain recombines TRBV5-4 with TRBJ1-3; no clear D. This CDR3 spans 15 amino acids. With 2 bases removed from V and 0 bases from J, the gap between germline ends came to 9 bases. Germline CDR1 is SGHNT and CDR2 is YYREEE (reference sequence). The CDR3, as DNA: TGTGCCAGCAGCTTCAGCCTCAGCTCTGGAAACACCATATATTTT. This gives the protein CASSFSLSSGNTIYF. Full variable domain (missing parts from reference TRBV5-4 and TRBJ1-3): ETGVTQSPTHLIKTRGQQVTLRCSSQSGHNTVSWYQQALGQGPQFIFQYYREEENGRGNFPPRFSGLQFPNYSSELNVNALELDDSALYLCASSFSLSSGNTIYFGEGSWLTVV.

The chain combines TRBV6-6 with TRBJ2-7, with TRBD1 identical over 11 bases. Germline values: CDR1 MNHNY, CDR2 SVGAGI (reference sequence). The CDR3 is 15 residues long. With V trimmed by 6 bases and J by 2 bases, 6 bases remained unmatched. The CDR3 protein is CASRPGTGGTYEQYF. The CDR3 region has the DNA TGTGCCAGCAGACCCGGGACAGGGGGAACCTACGAGCAGTACTTC.

This chain's CDR3 is CATSRLAVGSNEQFF. CDR3 DNA sequence: TGTGCCACCAGCCGACTAGCGGTCGGGAGCAATGAGCAGTTCTTC. The V gene is TRBV15, the J gene TRBJ2-1; 9 nucleotides align to TRBD2. Trimming cost V 5 bases and J 6 bases; bases outside gene matches: 8. The V gene's germline CDR1 is LNHNV and CDR2 YYDKDF (reference sequence). This CDR3 contains 15 residues.

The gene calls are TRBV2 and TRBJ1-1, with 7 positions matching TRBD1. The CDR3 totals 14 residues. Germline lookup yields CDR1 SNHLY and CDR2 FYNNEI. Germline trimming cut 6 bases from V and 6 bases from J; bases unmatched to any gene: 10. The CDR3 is CASRRDRGDAEAFF. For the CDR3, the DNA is TGTGCCAGCAGAAGGGACAGAGGGGACGCTGAAGCTTTCTTT. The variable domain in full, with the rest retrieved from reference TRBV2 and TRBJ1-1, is EPEVTQTPSHQVTQMGQEVILRCVPISNHLYFYWYRQILGQKVEFLVSFYNNEISEKSEIFDDQFSVERPDGSNFTLKIRSTKLEDSAMYFCASRRDRGDAEAFFGQGTRLTVV.

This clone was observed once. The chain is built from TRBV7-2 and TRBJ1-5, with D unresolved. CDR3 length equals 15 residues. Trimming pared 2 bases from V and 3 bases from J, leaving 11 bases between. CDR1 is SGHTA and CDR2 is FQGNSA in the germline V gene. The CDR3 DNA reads TGTGCCAGCAGCTTAACGGGGAGCATCAATCAGCCCCAGCATTTT. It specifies CASSLTGSINQPQHF.

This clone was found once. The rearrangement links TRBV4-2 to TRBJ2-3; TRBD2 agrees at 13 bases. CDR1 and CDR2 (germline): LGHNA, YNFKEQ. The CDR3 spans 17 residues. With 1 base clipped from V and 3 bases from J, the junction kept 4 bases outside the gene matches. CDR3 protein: CASSQGTSGRLTDTQYF. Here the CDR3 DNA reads TGTGCCAGCAGCCAAGGGACTAGCGGGAGATTGACAGATACGCAGTATTTT.

The CDR3 loop reads CASSLGRELFF. The CDR3 DNA reads TGCGCCAGCAGCTTGGGTCGGGAGCTGTTTTTT. This chain connects TRBV5-1 to TRBJ2-2; D is ambiguous. Germline lookup yields CDR1 SGHRS and CDR2 YFSETQ. The CDR3 contains 11 residues. V was clipped by 0 bases and J by 9 bases, with 3 bases between them.

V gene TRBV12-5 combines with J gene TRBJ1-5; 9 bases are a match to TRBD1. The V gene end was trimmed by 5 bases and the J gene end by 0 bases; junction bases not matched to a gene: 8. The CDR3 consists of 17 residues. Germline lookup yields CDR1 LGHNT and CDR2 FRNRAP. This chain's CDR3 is CASGPRDRVDSNQPQHF. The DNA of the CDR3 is TGTGCTAGTGGTCCCCGGGACAGGGTAGATAGCAATCAGCCCCAGCATTTT.

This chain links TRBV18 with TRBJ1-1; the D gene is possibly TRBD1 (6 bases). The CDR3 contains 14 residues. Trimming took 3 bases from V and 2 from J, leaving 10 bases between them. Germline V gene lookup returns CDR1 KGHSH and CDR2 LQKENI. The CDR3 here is CASSPGTLNTEAFF. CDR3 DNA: TGTGCCAGCTCACCCGGGACACTCAACACTGAAGCTTTCTTT.

This CDR3 is CASSPGEGRNTIYF. CDR3 nucleotides: TGTGCCAGCAGCCCGGGGGAAGGGAGAAACACCATATATTTT. V usage is TRBV9 and J usage is TRBJ1-3; tentative D call: TRBD1 (5 bases). Trimming took 4 bases from V and 5 from J, leaving 13 bases between them. Germline CDR1 SGDLS, CDR2 YYNGEE. This CDR3 contains 14 residues.

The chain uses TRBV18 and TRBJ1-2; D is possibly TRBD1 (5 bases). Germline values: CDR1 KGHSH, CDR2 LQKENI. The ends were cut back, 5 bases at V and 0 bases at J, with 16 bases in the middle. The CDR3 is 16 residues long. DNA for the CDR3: TGTGCCAGCTCAGCCGAACAGGTCCTAGCTAACTATGGCTACACCTTC. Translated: CASSAEQVLANYGYTF.

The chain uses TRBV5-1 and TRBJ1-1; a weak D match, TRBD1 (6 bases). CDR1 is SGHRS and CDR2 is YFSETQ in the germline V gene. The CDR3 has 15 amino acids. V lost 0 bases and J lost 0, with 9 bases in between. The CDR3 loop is CASSLGGGLNTEAFF. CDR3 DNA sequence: TGCGCCAGCAGCTTGGGAGGGGGGTTGAACACTGAAGCTTTCTTT.

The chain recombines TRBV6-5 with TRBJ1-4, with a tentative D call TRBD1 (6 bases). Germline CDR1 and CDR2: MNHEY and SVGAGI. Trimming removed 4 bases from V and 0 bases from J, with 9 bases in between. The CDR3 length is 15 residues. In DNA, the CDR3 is TGTGCCAGCAGTTTGACAGGTGCAACTAATGAAAAACTGTTTTTT. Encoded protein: CASSLTGATNEKLFF.

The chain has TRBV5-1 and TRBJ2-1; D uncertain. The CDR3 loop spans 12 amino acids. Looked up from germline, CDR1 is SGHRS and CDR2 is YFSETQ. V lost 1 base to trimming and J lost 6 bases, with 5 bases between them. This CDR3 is CASSLMSNEQFF. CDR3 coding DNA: TGCGCCAGCAGCTTGATGTCCAATGAGCAGTTCTTC. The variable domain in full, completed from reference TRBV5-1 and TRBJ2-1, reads KAGVTQTPRYLIKTRGQQVTLSCSPISGHRSVSWYQQTPGQGLQFLFEYFSETQRNKGNFPGRFSGRQFSNSRSEMNVSTLELGDSALYLCASSLMSNEQFFGPGTRLTVL.

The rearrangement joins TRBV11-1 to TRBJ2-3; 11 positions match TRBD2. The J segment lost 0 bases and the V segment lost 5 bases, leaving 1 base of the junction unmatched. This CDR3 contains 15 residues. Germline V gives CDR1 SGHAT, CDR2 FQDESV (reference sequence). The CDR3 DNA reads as TGTGCCAGCAGCCGGACTAGCGGGAGCACAGATACGCAGTATTTT. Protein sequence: CASSRTSGSTDTQYF.

DNA for the CDR3: TGCGCCAGCAGCCCCGCCGGGACAGCCTATGAAAAACTGTTTTTT. It yields the protein CASSPAGTAYEKLFF. The chain combines TRBV4-1 with TRBJ1-4; TRBD1 matches 7 bases. The CDR3 contains 15 residues. Germline values: CDR1 MGHRA, CDR2 YSYEKL. J was trimmed by 6 bases and V by 4 bases; bases with no gene match: 8.

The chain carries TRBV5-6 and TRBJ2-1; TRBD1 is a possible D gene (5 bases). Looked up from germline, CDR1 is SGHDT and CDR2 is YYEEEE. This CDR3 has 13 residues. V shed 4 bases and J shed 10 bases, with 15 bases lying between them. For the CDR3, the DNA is TGTGCCAGCAGCCCACGTAGGGGCTGGGAGCAGTTCTTC. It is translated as CASSPRRGWEQFF. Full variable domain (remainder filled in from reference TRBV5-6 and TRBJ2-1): DAGVTQSPTHLIKTRGQQVTLRCSPKSGHDTVSWYQQALGQGPQFIFQYYEEEERQRGNFPDRFSGHQFPNYSSELNVNALLLGDSALYLCASSPRRGWEQFFGPGTRLTVL.